The rows below give T cell receptor beta chains drawn from one sample of a study of cytomegalovirus exposure and HLA in healthy donors. Assay used: immunoSEQ multiplex PCR; TCRdb lists only in-frame clones, some missing. This sample carries some 89,000 clones, 85% of them seen once, and the ten largest clones take 6.5% to 9%. The sequencing sample was made of PBMCs. The receptors shown here come from a man aged 40-49 years in good health and CMV-seropositive. Both conserved end residues are part of each CDR3. The order of the fields is J gene, V gene, D gene, clone size, CDR3 DNA, CDR3 protein. D genes are given only for firm matches. A clone size is listed for some rows: how often the clone was seen (once, few, many), or a class if it is expanded.

J: TRBJ1-2
V: TRBV12-5
D: .
size: .
DNA: TGTGCTAGTGGTTTGGTAGGGGGTTATGGCTACACCTTC
CDR3: CASGLVGGYGYTF

J: TRBJ2-7
V: TRBV10-2
D: .
size: .
DNA: TGCGCCAGCAGTGATCTAGCGTCCTACGAGCAGTACTTC
CDR3: CASSDLASYEQYF

J: TRBJ2-1
V: TRBV5-1
D: TRBD2
size: .
DNA: TGCGCCAGCAGCTTGAAATCAGGGCGGCTAGCGGGGGCGAGCTCCTACAATGAGCAGTTCTTC
CDR3: CASSLKSGRLAGASSYNEQFF

J: TRBJ2-5
V: TRBV28
D: TRBD2
size: .
DNA: TGTGCCAGCAGCCACGGACTAGCGGGGGAGACCCAGTACTTC
CDR3: CASSHGLAGETQYF

J: TRBJ2-3
V: TRBV10-2
D: TRBD1
size: .
DNA: TGCGCCAGCACAGACAGGGGTGCTACAGATACGCAGTATTTT
CDR3: CASTDRGATDTQYF

J: TRBJ2-7
V: TRBV15
D: TRBD2
size: .
DNA: TGTGCCACCAGCAGAGATCCTTTGGGACTAGTTGTGGACGAGCAGTACTTC
CDR3: CATSRDPLGLVVDEQYF

J: TRBJ2-7
V: TRBV6-1
D: .
size: .
DNA: TGTGCCAGCAGTGAAGCGAGTGGCGGGGCTTACTCCTACGAGCAGTACTTC
CDR3: CASSEASGGAYSYEQYF

J: TRBJ1-5
V: TRBV19
D: .
size: .
DNA: TGTGCCAGTACTCCGGGCCCCCGAACAGGGAAGCAGCCCCAGCATTTT
CDR3: CASTPGPRTGKQPQHF

J: TRBJ1-1
V: TRBV2
D: .
size: .
DNA: TGTGCCAGCACCCCCCCGGGGGGTACTGAAGCTTTCTTT
CDR3: CASTPPGGTEAFF

J: TRBJ2-7
V: TRBV11-2
D: TRBD2
size: .
DNA: TGTGCCAGCAGCTTAGATACTAGCGCGAGCTCCTACGAGCAGTACTTC
CDR3: CASSLDTSASSYEQYF

J: TRBJ2-5
V: TRBV25-1
D: TRBD2
size: .
DNA: TGTGCCAGCAGCGAATATTTGACTAGCGGGGCACAGACCCAGTACTTC
CDR3: CASSEYLTSGAQTQYF

J: TRBJ1-6
V: TRBV7-3
D: .
size: .
DNA: TGTGCCAGCAGCTCCCCCCGTACAGCTACTGATTCACCCCTCCACTTT
CDR3: CASSSPRTATDSPLHF

J: TRBJ2-1
V: TRBV9
D: TRBD1
size: .
DNA: TGTGCCAGCAGCCCCCGGACAGGGGGGTACGATGAGCAGTTCTTC
CDR3: CASSPRTGGYDEQFF

J: TRBJ2-2
V: TRBV5-1
D: TRBD2
size: .
DNA: TGCGCCAGCAGCTTGAATCCCAGAGCGGGAGGAGTCGGGGAGCTGTTTTTT
CDR3: CASSLNPRAGGVGELFF

J: TRBJ2-2
V: TRBV12-5
D: .
size: .
DNA: TGTGCTAGTGGTTTGTCCCCAGGGGAGCTGTTTTTT
CDR3: CASGLSPGELFF

J: TRBJ2-7
V: TRBV28
D: TRBD2
size: .
DNA: TGTGCCAGCAGTTCCCTTAGCGGGAAATTCTACGAGCAGTACTTC
CDR3: CASSSLSGKFYEQYF

J: TRBJ2-1
V: TRBV6-6
D: TRBD2
size: .
DNA: TGTGCCAGCAGTTACGGGAAGCGGGGCGACAATGAGCAGTTCTTC
CDR3: CASSYGKRGDNEQFF

J: TRBJ1-4
V: TRBV14
D: .
size: .
DNA: TGTGCCAGCAGCTTTGGAGGGACGTTCAATGAAAAACTGTTTTTT
CDR3: CASSFGGTFNEKLFF

J: TRBJ1-3
V: TRBV16
D: TRBD1
size: .
DNA: TGTGCCAGCAGCCATGCGACAGGGGGCGCCACTGGAAACACCATATATTTT
CDR3: CASSHATGGATGNTIYF

J: TRBJ2-7
V: TRBV6-1
D: TRBD1
size: .
DNA: TGTGCCAGCAGTGAATGGACAGGGGTCTACGAGCAGTACTTC
CDR3: CASSEWTGVYEQYF

J: TRBJ2-7
V: TRBV29-1
D: .
size: .
DNA: TGCAGCGTTGAAACACACTACGAGCAGTACTTC
CDR3: CSVETHYEQYF

J: TRBJ2-5
V: TRBV7-3
D: .
size: .
DNA: TGTGCCAGCAGCTTAAATCTCGGAGAGACCCAGTACTTC
CDR3: CASSLNLGETQYF

J: TRBJ1-6
V: TRBV5-1
D: TRBD1
size: once
DNA: TGCGCCAGCAGCTTGGATGGGACAGGGGGAACCCTCCACTTT
CDR3: CASSLDGTGGTLHF

J: TRBJ2-3
V: TRBV7-9
D: .
size: once
DNA: TGTGCCAGCAGCTTATCGGGGTTCGCGGATACGCAGTATTTT
CDR3: CASSLSGFADTQYF